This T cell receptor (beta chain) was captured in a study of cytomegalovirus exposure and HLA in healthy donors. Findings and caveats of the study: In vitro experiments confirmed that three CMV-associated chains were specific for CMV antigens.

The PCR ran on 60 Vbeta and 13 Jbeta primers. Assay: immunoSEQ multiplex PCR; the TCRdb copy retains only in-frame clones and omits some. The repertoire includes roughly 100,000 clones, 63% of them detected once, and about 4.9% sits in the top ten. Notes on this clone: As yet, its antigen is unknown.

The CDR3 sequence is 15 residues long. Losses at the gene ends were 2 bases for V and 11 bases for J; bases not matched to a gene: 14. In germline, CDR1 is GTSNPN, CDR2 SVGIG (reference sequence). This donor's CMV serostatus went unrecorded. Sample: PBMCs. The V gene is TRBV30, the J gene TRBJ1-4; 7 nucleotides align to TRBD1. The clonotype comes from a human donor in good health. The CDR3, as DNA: TGTGCCTGGAGTTCCTCCGGACAGGACGGTAGGAAACTGTTTTTT. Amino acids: CAWSSSGQDGRKLFF.